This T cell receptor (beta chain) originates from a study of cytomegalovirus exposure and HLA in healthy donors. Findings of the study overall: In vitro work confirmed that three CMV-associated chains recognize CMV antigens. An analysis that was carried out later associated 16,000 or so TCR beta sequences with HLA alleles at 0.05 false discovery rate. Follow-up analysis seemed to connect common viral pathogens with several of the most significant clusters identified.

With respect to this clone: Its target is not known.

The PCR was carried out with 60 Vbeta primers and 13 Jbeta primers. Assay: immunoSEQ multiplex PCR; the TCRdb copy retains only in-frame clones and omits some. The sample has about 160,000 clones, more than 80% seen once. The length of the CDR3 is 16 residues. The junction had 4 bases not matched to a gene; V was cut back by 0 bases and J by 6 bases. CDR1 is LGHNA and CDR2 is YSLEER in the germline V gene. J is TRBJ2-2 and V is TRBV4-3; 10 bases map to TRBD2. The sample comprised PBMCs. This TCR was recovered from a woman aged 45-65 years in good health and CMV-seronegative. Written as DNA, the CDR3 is TGCGCCAGCAGCCAAGAAAAACTAGCGGGACCCGGGGAGCTGTTTTTT. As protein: CASSQEKLAGPGELFF.